This T cell receptor (beta chain) was profiled in a study of shared clonotypes between healthy human individuals. Using immunoSEQ multiplex PCR, the repertoire was profiled, and TCRdb retains in-frame clones only, with some absent. The sample shows 2,100,000 or so clones, approximately 96% of them seen only once. The count of this clone is one. Germline V gene data show CDR1 as SQVTM and CDR2 as ANQGSEA. V was shortened by 4 bases and J by 1 base, with 10 bases between the two germline ends. The CDR3 spans 13 residues. The sequence was collected from a man between 18 and 35 years old in good health. The chain recombines TRBV29-1 with TRBJ1-1; D not resolved. The source material was naive CD4+ T cells sorted from blood. Sample subset: CD45RA+ positively selected. CDR3 nucleotide sequence: TGCAGCGTTGGTCGGTTCGAGAACACTGAAGCTTTCTTT. Encoded protein: CSVGRFENTEAFF.